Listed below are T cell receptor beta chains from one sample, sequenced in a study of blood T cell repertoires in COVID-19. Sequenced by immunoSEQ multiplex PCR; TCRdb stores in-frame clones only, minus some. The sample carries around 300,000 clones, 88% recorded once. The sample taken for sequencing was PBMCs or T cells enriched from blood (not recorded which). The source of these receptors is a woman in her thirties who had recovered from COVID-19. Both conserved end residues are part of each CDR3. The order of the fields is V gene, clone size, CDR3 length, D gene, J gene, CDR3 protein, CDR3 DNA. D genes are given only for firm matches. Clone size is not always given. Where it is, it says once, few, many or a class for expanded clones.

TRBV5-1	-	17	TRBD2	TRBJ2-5	CASFPQRFSGRGETQYF	TGCGCCAGCTTCCCTCAACGTTTTAGCGGGAGGGGAGAGACCCAGTACTTC
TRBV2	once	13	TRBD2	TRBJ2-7	CASKGLAGGEQYF	TGTGCCAGCAAGGGACTAGCGGGAGGAGAGCAGTACTTC
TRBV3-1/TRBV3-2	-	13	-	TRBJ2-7	CASRPQDRYEQYF	TGTGCCAGCAGACCACAGGACCGCTACGAGCAGTACTTC
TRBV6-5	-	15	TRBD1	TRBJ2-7	CASSQLPQGAYEQYF	TGTGCCAGCAGTCAACTACCACAGGGGGCCTACGAGCAGTACTTC
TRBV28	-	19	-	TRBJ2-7	CASSLRGGPKPLVAYEQYF	TGTGCCAGCAGTTTAAGGGGGGGTCCAAAACCTCTAGTCGCCTACGAGCAGTACTTC
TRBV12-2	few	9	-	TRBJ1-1	CASRSKAFF	TGTGCAAGTCGCTCTAAAGCTTTCTTT
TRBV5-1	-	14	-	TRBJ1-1	CASATSYGNTEAFF	TGCGCCAGCGCCACGAGTTACGGGAATACTGAAGCTTTCTTT
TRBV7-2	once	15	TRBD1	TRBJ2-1	CASSLRQGVGNEQFF	TGTGCCAGCAGCTTAAGACAGGGGGTAGGCAATGAGCAGTTCTTC
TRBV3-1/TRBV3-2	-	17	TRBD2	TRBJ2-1	CASSQPGGLAVPSEQFF	TGTGCCAGCAGCCAACCGGGTGGGCTAGCGGTCCCCTCTGAGCAGTTCTTC
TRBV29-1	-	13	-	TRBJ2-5	CSVEGLGRETQYF	TGCAGCGTTGAGGGACTCGGCAGGGAGACCCAGTACTTC
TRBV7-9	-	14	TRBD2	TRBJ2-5	CASSPSGGVKTQYF	TGTGCCAGCAGCCCATCGGGAGGGGTGAAGACCCAGTACTTC
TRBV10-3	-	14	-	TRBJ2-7	CAISGAGTRNEQYF	TGTGCCATCAGTGGGGCCGGGACTCGGAACGAGCAGTACTTC
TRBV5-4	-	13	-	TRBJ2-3	CASSLSSTDTQYF	TGTGCCAGCAGCCTCTCTAGCACAGATACGCAGTATTTT
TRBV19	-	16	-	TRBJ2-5	CASSTSRGTIQETQYF	TGTGCCAGTAGTACCTCCCGGGGGACCATACAAGAGACCCAGTACTTC
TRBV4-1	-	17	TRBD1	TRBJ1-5	CASSQVPGGGSNQPQHF	TGCGCCAGCAGCCAAGTCCCAGGGGGTGGAAGCAATCAGCCCCAGCATTTT
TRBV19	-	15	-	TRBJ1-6	CASREIPLYNSPLHF	TGTGCCAGTAGAGAGATCCCTCTCTATAATTCACCCCTCCACTTT
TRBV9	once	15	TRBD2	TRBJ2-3	CASSASGGAPDTQYF	TGTGCCAGCAGCGCCTCCGGGGGGGCCCCAGATACGCAGTATTTT
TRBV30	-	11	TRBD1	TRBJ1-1	CAWTQGTEAFF	TGTGCCTGGACACAGGGGACTGAAGCTTTCTTT
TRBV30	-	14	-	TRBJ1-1	CAWSVMRLDTEAFF	TGTGCCTGGAGTGTAATGAGGCTGGACACTGAAGCTTTCTTT
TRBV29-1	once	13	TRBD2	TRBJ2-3	CSVLSGRTDTQYF	TGCAGCGTTTTGAGCGGGAGGACAGATACGCAGTATTTT
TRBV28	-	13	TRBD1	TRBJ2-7	CAIKTGFGYEQYF	TGTGCCATCAAGACAGGGTTCGGTTACGAGCAGTACTTC
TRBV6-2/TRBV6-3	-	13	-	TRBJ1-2	CASSQSGDYGYTF	TGTGCCAGCAGTCAATCGGGGGACTATGGCTACACCTTC
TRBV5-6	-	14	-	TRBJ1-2	CASRAEVFNYGYTF	TGTGCCAGCAGGGCGGAGGTTTTTAACTATGGCTACACCTTC
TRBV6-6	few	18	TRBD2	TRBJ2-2	CASSRLAGGPPNTGELFF	TGTGCCAGCAGCCGACTAGCGGGGGGCCCCCCGAACACCGGGGAGCTGTTTTTT
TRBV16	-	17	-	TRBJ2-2	CASSQSVAVLNTGELFF	TGTGCCAGCAGCCAATCGGTCGCAGTTTTGAACACCGGGGAGCTGTTTTTT
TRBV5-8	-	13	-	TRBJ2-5	CASSFRGQETQYF	TGTGCCAGCAGCTTCAGGGGTCAAGAGACCCAGTACTTC
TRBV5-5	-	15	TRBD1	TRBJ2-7	CASSWLGTGNDEQYF	TGTGCCAGCAGCTGGCTTGGGACAGGGAACGACGAGCAGTACTTC
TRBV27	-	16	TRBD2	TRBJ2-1	CASSRPPGLAYNEQFF	TGTGCCAGCAGTCGACCACCGGGACTAGCGTACAATGAGCAGTTCTTC
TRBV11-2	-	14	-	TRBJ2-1	CASSLSGSYNEQFF	TGTGCCAGCAGCTTATCAGGGTCCTACAATGAGCAGTTCTTC
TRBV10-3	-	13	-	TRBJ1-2	CAISDRENYGYTF	TGTGCCATCAGTGACCGGGAAAACTATGGCTACACCTTC
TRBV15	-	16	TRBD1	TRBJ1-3	CATSREPTGLGNTIYF	TGTGCCACCAGCCGCGAACCGACAGGGTTGGGAAACACCATATATTTT
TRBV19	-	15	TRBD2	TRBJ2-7	CASRGLAGNSYEQYF	TGTGCCAGTAGGGGGCTAGCGGGGAATTCCTACGAGCAGTACTTC
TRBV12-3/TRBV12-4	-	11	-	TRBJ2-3	CASTKRREQYF	TGTGCCAGCACTAAGAGGCGCGAGCAGTATTTT
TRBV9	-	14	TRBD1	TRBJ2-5	CASSSQGAQETQYF	TGTGCCAGCAGCTCACAGGGGGCCCAAGAGACCCAGTACTTC
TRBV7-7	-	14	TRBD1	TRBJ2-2	CASSPGQGTGELFF	TGTGCCAGCAGCCCTGGACAGGGCACCGGGGAGCTGTTTTTT
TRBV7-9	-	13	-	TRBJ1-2	CASSFALLDGYTF	TGTGCCAGCAGCTTTGCACTTCTGGATGGCTACACCTTC
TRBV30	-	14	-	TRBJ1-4	CAWSVGATNEKLFF	TGTGCCTGGAGTGTAGGGGCAACTAATGAAAAACTGTTTTTT
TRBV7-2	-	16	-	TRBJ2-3	CASSLGPKTRTDTQYF	TGTGCCAGCAGCTTAGGCCCTAAAACTAGAACAGATACGCAGTATTTT
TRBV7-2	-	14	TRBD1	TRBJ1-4	CASSPGQGAKKLFF	TGTGCCAGCAGCCCGGGACAGGGGGCGAAAAAACTGTTTTTT
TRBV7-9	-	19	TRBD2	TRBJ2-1	CASSPGTSGRALSYNEQFF	TGTGCCAGCAGCCCCGGGACTAGCGGGAGGGCCCTATCCTACAATGAGCAGTTCTTC
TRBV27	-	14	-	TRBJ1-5	CASSPGDYNQPQHF	TGTGCCAGCAGTCCAGGGGATTACAATCAGCCCCAGCATTTT
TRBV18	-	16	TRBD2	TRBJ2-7	CASSRATSGGAEEQYF	TGTGCCAGCTCACGGGCAACTAGCGGGGGGGCGGAAGAGCAGTACTTC
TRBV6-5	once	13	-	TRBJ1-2	CASSSSSNYGYTF	TGTGCCAGCAGCTCCAGTTCCAACTATGGCTACACCTTC
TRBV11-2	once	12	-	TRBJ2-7	CASSLRSPEQYF	TGTGCCAGCAGCTTGAGATCTCCCGAGCAGTACTTC
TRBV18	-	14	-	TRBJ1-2	CASSSRQSNYGYTF	TGTGCCAGCTCATCTCGACAGAGCAACTATGGCTACACCTTC
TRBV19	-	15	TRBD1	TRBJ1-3	CASSPWDSSGNTIYF	TGTGCCAGTAGTCCCTGGGACAGTTCTGGAAACACCATATATTTT
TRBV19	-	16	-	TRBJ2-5	CASRDVGGRQSETQYF	TGTGCCAGTAGAGATGTGGGCGGACGACAGTCAGAGACCCAGTACTTC
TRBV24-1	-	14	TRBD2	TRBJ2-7	CATSESSGNGEQYF	TGTGCCACCAGTGAATCTAGCGGGAACGGCGAGCAGTACTTC
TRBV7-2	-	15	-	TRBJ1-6	CASSLEMEYNSPLHF	TGTGCCAGCAGCTTAGAGATGGAGTATAATTCACCCCTCCACTTT